The 27 T cell receptor beta chains reported below all come from one sample, sequenced in a study of T-cell reconstitution after alpha-beta-depleted transplantation in children. It was with unique molecular identifiers that the TCRbeta library was prepared. MiXCR, applied by TCRdb to the PCR reads, yields one record per CDR3 protein. The profile covers about 280,000 distinct CDR3 sequences, with roughly 10% appearing a single time and around 24% taken by the ten largest. The material was peripheral blood, obtained 180 days after TCRalphabeta/CD19-depleted stem cell transplant. All receptors come from a male patient under 10 years old who had a stem cell transplant for chronic granulomatous disease, so the T cells may come from the graft donor.

This clonotype was observed many times. This chain connects TRBV20-1 to TRBJ2-7; 10 bases map to TRBD1. The CDR3 extends over 12 amino acids. Per germline, CDR1 DFQATT and CDR2 SNEGSKA (reference sequence). Germline trimming cut 6 bases from V and 7 bases from J; bases unmatched to any gene: 6. DNA of the CDR3: TGCAGTGCAACCGGACAGGGGGGGGAGCAGTACTTC. This translates into CSATGQGGEQYF.

The count of this clonotype is one. This sequence may be a read error, since a much larger clone differs from it by one base. The V call is TRBV27, the J call TRBJ2-4, with a weak D call TRBD2 (6 bases). This CDR3 is 16 amino acids long. The germline V gene has CDR1 MNHEY and CDR2 SMNVEV (reference sequence). CDR3 nucleotides: TGTGCCAGCAGTCGCAATGGTGAGCGGGCCATAAACATTCAGTACTTC. As protein: CASSRNGERAINIQYF.

Details on this clonotype: One base away lies a much larger clone, so this may be a sequencing read error. The rearrangement joins TRBV29-1 to TRBJ2-7, with 7 nucleotides matching TRBD1. The CDR3 contains 16 residues. J was trimmed by 4 bases and V by 6 bases; bases with no gene match: 18. Per germline, CDR1 SQVTM and CDR2 ANQGSEA. This chain's CDR3 is CSVGDVWTGNKYEQYF. The CDR3 DNA reads as TGCAGCGTCGGAGACGTGTGGACAGGTAATAAGTACGAGCAGTACTTC.

This clonotype was counted only a few times. The chain has TRBV30 and TRBJ1-1; maybe TRBD1 (6 bases). The CDR3 has 17 residues. Germline V CDR1 and CDR2: GTSNPN, SVGIG (reference sequence). V lost 1 base, J lost 5 bases, and 23 bases lay in between. CDR3 sequence: CAWSEGGFGGAGTEAFF. As DNA, the CDR3 is TGTGCCTGGAGTGAGGGAGGATTCGGGGGGGCGGGGACTGAAGCTTTCTTT.

This clonotype showed up many times. J is TRBJ1-1 and V is TRBV28; D uncertain. The V and J ends lost 2 bases and 2 bases respectively, with 15 bases between them. Germline CDR1 MDHEN, CDR2 SYDVKM. This CDR3 spans 16 amino acids. The CDR3 loop reads CASSLRSTGSNTEAFF. In nucleotides, the CDR3 is TGTGCCAGCAGTTTACGTAGCACGGGTAGCAACACTGAAGCTTTCTTT. Combining the CDR3 with reference TRBV28 and TRBJ1-1 gives the whole variable domain DVKVTQSSRYLVKRTGEKVFLECVQDMDHENMFWYRQDPGLGLRLIYFSYDVKMKEKGDIPEGYSVSREKKERFSLILESASTNQTSMYLCASSLRSTGSNTEAFFGQGTRLTVV.

This clonotype was detected only a few times. This sequence joins TRBV12-5 and TRBJ1-4; 9 nucleotides agree with TRBD1. The germline gives CDR1 LGHNT, CDR2 FRNRAP. This CDR3 is 17 amino acids long. The junction had 11 bases not matched to a gene; V was cut back by 2 bases and J by 7 bases. DNA for the CDR3: TGTGCTAGTGGTTTGCCCCCGGGACAGGGTTTGAGTGAAAAACTGTTTTTT. This sequence encodes CASGLPPGQGLSEKLFF.

This clonotype appeared many times. V gene TRBV28 combines with J gene TRBJ1-1, with D tentatively TRBD1 (5 bases). The germline CDR1 and CDR2 sequences are MDHEN and SYDVKM. The CDR3 runs 12 residues. Trimming removed 11 bases at V and 10 bases at J, with 20 bases between. The CDR3 protein is CALGDLTGGAFF. CDR3 coding DNA: TGTGCCCTCGGGGATCTGACCGGGGGAGCTTTCTTT.

Many counts were recorded for this clonotype. The V call is TRBV29-1, the J call TRBJ2-7; 12 bases fit TRBD2. The CDR3 runs to 16 residues. Germline V gives CDR1 SQVTM, CDR2 ANQGSEA. V dropped 3 bases and J dropped 4; count of bases not matched to a gene: 10. The CDR3 reads CSVEGLAGGLRYEQYF. CDR3 sequence (DNA): TGCAGCGTTGAGGGTCTAGCGGGGGGGCTTCGTTACGAGCAGTACTTC.

This chain joins TRBV11-3 and TRBJ2-2, with TRBD2 matching over 9 bases. CDR3 length: 16 residues. Germline V gene data show CDR1 as SGHNT and CDR2 as YENEEA. J gave up 5 bases and V 5 bases, and 9 bases lay outside the gene matches. The CDR3 DNA is TGTGCCAGCAGCCCCCCCAGCGGGGGGCGGACCGGGGAGCTGTTTTTT. Encoded protein: CASSPPSGGRTGELFF.

This clonotype was observed at least ten times. This chain connects TRBV20-1 to TRBJ2-3; the D gene is possibly TRBD2 (6 bases). The CDR3 consists of 14 residues. Germline CDR1 reads DFQATT; CDR2 reads SNEGSKA (reference sequence). Deletions cut 0 bases from V and 2 bases from J, with 9 bases between. The CDR3: CSARDWGDTDTQYF. CDR3 nucleotide sequence: TGCAGTGCTAGAGATTGGGGGGACACAGATACGCAGTATTTT.

There are many counts of this clonotype. The rearrangement uses TRBV20-1 and TRBJ1-5, with D possibly being TRBD1 (6 bases). This CDR3 spans 15 amino acids. V lost 5 bases to trimming and J lost 4 bases, with 18 bases between them. CDR1 is DFQATT and CDR2 is SNEGSKA in the germline V gene (reference sequence). The DNA for the CDR3 is TGCAGTGCTCGCCTCCCGAGGGGGGGTAATCAGCCCCAGCATTTT. Encoded protein: CSARLPRGGNQPQHF.

This clonotype turned up a few times. V gene TRBV4-1 combines with J gene TRBJ2-2; D gene uncertain. V was cut by 0 bases and J by 1 base, with 9 bases left in between. The CDR3 consists of 16 residues. Germline V gene data show CDR1 as MGHRA and CDR2 as YSYEKL. CDR3 sequence reads: CASSQEAGLNTGELFF. The CDR3 DNA follows: TGCGCCAGCAGCCAAGAGGCCGGGTTGAACACCGGGGAGCTGTTTTTT.

This clonotype is a singleton in its sample. Just one base apart from a much larger clone, this may be a read error. The conserved phenylalanine or tryptophan normally closing the CDR3 is absent here, so this likely arose from a read error. The chain combines TRBV20-1 with TRBJ2-3; 9 bases agree with TRBD2. Germline CDR1 DFQATT, CDR2 SNEGSKA (reference sequence). J gave up 2 bases and V 6 bases, and 6 bases lay outside the gene matches. The CDR3 consists of 14 residues. DNA for the CDR3: TGCAGTGCGGGAGGACTAGCGTACACAGATACGCAGTATCTT. It encodes CSAGGLAYTDTQYL.

Ten or more counts support this clonotype. V gene TRBV18 combines with J gene TRBJ1-5; D uncertain. Trimming pared 6 bases from V and 7 bases from J, leaving 16 bases between. There are 14 residues in the CDR3. Germline lookup yields CDR1 KGHSH and CDR2 LQKENI. The CDR3 coding sequence is TGTGCCAGCTCCCCGACTCTGGGTGGGCAGCCCCAGCATTTT. It specifies CASSPTLGGQPQHF.

This clonotype was counted many times. J is TRBJ1-2 and V is TRBV20-1, with TRBD1 matching over 8 bases. Germline V gene lookup returns CDR1 DFQATT and CDR2 SNEGSKA (reference sequence). With 5 bases clipped from V and 8 bases from J, the junction kept 19 bases outside the gene matches. The CDR3 runs to 16 residues. The CDR3 DNA follows: TGCAGTGCTGCCCGTACAGGGGGTGGGACCCGGGGGGGCTACACCTTC. Amino acid sequence: CSAARTGGGTRGGYTF.

This clonotype was seen just once. The chain combines TRBV5-5 with TRBJ2-7, with TRBD1 matching 8 bases. V dropped 4 bases and J dropped 3; count of bases not matched to a gene: 18. Per the germline V gene, CDR1 is SGHKS and CDR2 is YYEKEE (reference sequence). CDR3 size: 18 residues. CDR3 region: CASSNSYEDRGLLYEQYF. In nucleotides, the CDR3 is TGTGCCAGCAGCAACAGCTACGAAGACAGGGGCCTCCTCTACGAGCAGTACTTC.

V and J are TRBV30 and TRBJ2-1; 13 nucleotides line up with TRBD2. The CDR3 is 17 amino acids. Germline CDR1 reads GTSNPN; CDR2 reads SVGIG (reference sequence). Unmatched junction bases numbered 10, after V lost 0 bases and J lost 8 bases. The CDR3 loop is CAWSVTRTSGGRDEQFF. CDR3 DNA sequence: TGTGCCTGGAGTGTTACAAGGACTAGCGGGGGACGGGATGAGCAGTTCTTC.

This clonotype has a count of ten or more. The chain joins TRBV5-1 to TRBJ2-1; 13 nucleotides line up with TRBD2. Trimming at V came to 4 bases and at J to 9 bases, leaving 10 bases not matched to a gene. CDR3 length: 16 residues. CDR1 is SGHRS and CDR2 is YFSETQ in the germline V gene. The CDR3 loop reads CASSPRTSGSFSEQFF. The CDR3, as DNA: TGCGCCAGCAGCCCACGGACTAGCGGGAGTTTCAGTGAGCAGTTCTTC.

This clonotype was seen at least ten times. The chain is built from TRBV11-2 and TRBJ2-2, with no clear D. V was shortened by 8 bases and J by 5 bases, with 12 bases between the two germline ends. In germline, CDR1 is SGHAT, CDR2 FQNNGV. The CDR3 runs to 13 residues. The CDR3 sequence is CASLLPMTGELFF. CDR3 coding DNA: TGTGCCAGCCTACTCCCTATGACCGGGGAGCTGTTTTTT.

This clonotype has more than one count but fewer than ten. V and J are TRBV18 and TRBJ1-1; 11 nucleotides line up with TRBD1. In germline, CDR1 is KGHSH, CDR2 LQKENI. The CDR3 is 18 residues long. The J segment lost 1 base and the V segment lost 3 bases, leaving 10 bases of the junction unmatched. The CDR3 sequence: CASSPIGQGATTNTEAFF. Here the CDR3 DNA reads TGTGCCAGCTCACCGATCGGACAGGGGGCCACGACGAACACTGAAGCTTTCTTT.

The chain combines TRBV19 with TRBJ2-1; TRBD1 agrees at 8 bases. The trim removed 8 bases at V and 6 bases at J, leaving 12 bases unmatched. The CDR3 runs 15 residues. Germline values: CDR1 LNHDA, CDR2 SQIVND (reference sequence). The CDR3 coding sequence is TGTGCCAGTTCACTATCCAGGGGGCCCTCCAATGAGCAGTTCTTC. Translation gives CASSLSRGPSNEQFF. Full variable domain (remainder filled in from reference TRBV19 and TRBJ2-1): DGGITQSPKYLFRKEGQNVTLSCEQNLNHDAMYWYRQDPGQGLRLIYYSQIVNDFQKGDIAEGYSVSREKKESFPLTVTSAQKNPTAFYLCASSLSRGPSNEQFFGPGTRLTVL.

This clonotype was seen at least ten times. The V call is TRBV9, the J call TRBJ2-1; 7 bases agree with TRBD1. The V and J ends lost 3 bases and 7 bases, in that order; junction bases with no gene match: 7. CDR3 length equals 14 residues. CDR1 and CDR2 (germline): SGDLS, YYNGEE. The CDR3 coding sequence is TGTGCCAGCAGCGGACGACAGGGCGGAAATGAGCAGTTCTTC. As protein: CASSGRQGGNEQFF.

This clonotype was observed many times. The chain is built from TRBV5-1 and TRBJ2-3; TRBD2 agrees at 7 bases. The CDR3 has 17 residues. Germline V lookup: CDR1 SGHRS, CDR2 YFSETQ. J gave up 1 base and V 3 bases, and 11 bases lay outside the gene matches. CDR3 in DNA: TGCGCCAGCAGCTCCGGTTTACTGGCGGGGGGCACAGATACGCAGTATTTT. As protein: CASSSGLLAGGTDTQYF.

Of note for this clonotype: A much larger clone is a single base away; this may be a read error. V gene TRBV3-1 combines with J gene TRBJ2-1; the D gene is possibly TRBD1 (5 bases). The germline V gene encodes CDR1 LGHDT and CDR2 YNNKEL (reference sequence). The CDR3 spans 14 residues. The CDR3 nucleotides are TGTGCCAGCCGCCAAGGGGTTTTCGGGAATGAGCAGTTCTTC. It encodes CASRQGVFGNEQFF.

This chain links TRBV19 with TRBJ2-7, with 7 bases aligning to TRBD2. The CDR3 has 15 amino acids. V shed 3 bases and J 0 bases; nucleotides not matched to a gene: 5. Germline V gene data show CDR1 as LNHDA and CDR2 as SQIVND (reference sequence). This CDR3 reads CASSIAAGFSYEQYF. CDR3 DNA: TGTGCCAGTAGTATCGCAGCGGGATTCTCCTACGAGCAGTACTTC.

This clonotype was detected ten times or more. CDR3 region: CASSTQAGNYNEQFF. The CDR3, as DNA: TGTGCCAGCAGCACCCAAGCGGGGAACTACAATGAGCAGTTCTTC. V gene TRBV7-2 combines with J gene TRBJ2-1, with 7 nucleotides matching TRBD2. The CDR3 totals 15 residues. Germline V gives CDR1 SGHTA, CDR2 FQGNSA. Losses at the gene ends were 5 bases for V and 3 bases for J; bases not matched to a gene: 7.

Remarks on this clonotype: This could be a read error, since a much larger clone is one nucleotide away. The V and J genes are TRBV20-1 and TRBJ2-2, with 7 bases that match TRBD2. V lost 2 bases to trimming and J lost 0 bases; unmatched junction nucleotides: 6. The CDR3 has 16 residues. Germline V gives CDR1 DFQATT, CDR2 SNEGSKA (reference sequence). The CDR3 DNA follows: TGCAGTGCTAGACTAGCGGAAGCTTCGAACACCGGGGAGCTGTTTTTT. Its translation is CSARLAEASNTGELFF.